This TCR beta chain was sequenced for a study of blood T cell repertoires in COVID-19. At the level of the study: COVID-19 samples from acute and convalescent phases originated in the United States, Italy and Spain. PBMCs, B-cell-depleted T cells, or T cells provided the cDNA or gDNA that made up the material.

TCRdb's copy holds only in-frame clones and misses some; the assay was immunoSEQ multiplex PCR. Seen here are roughly 220,000 clones, 75% to 90% observed once, and the top ten hold 8% to 10%. Seattle participants joined during active infection and were tracked over time. Sequencing used peripheral blood. The clonotype originates from a woman older than 75 with COVID-19, enrolled during active disease.

The CDR3 here is CASSPYLAGPYNEQFF. CDR3 nucleotide sequence: TGTGCCAGCAGCCCATACCTAGCGGGGCCCTACAATGAGCAGTTCTTC. This chain joins TRBV3-1 (or the pseudogene TRBV3-2) and TRBJ2-1; 9 nucleotides match TRBD2. The CDR3 totals 16 residues. V was pared by 4 bases and J by 2 bases, with 6 bases of the junction left unmatched. Germline assignment: CDR1 LGHDT and CDR2 YNNKEL (reference sequence).